This TCR beta chain was documented in a study of blood T cell repertoires in COVID-19. Study-wide context: COVID-19 samples collected from the United States, Italy and Spain covered acute and convalescent phases. T cells, B-cell-depleted T cells, or PBMCs provided the cDNA or gDNA that served as material.

Looked up from germline, CDR1 is SQVTM and CDR2 is ANQGSEA. Trimming took 4 bases from V and 7 from J, leaving 16 bases between them. The CDR3 consists of 14 residues. Original data processing: Using reference gene primer amplification, nucleated cell counts were estimated. Repertoires were generated with immunoSEQ multiplex PCR, while TCRdb's copy carries only in-frame clones and drops some. V, J and clone size derive from that table, while D and trimming were established from the DNA sequence. The table includes some 170,000 clones, 85% to 90% detected once. This clone was seen only once. The sample consisted of peripheral blood. This clonotype originated in a woman aged 55-75 years with acute or convalescent COVID-19. The V gene is TRBV29-1, the J gene TRBJ2-2; the D gene is possibly TRBD2 (5 bases). The chain's CDR3 is CSVAMQTSGGELFF. The DNA of the CDR3 is TGCAGCGTTGCGATGCAAACGAGCGGCGGGGAGCTGTTTTTT.